These 20 T cell receptor beta chains were all obtained from the same sample, sequenced in a study of glioma-infiltrating T cells after dendritic cell vaccination. TCRdb keeps only in-frame clones here, not all; method: immunoSEQ multiplex PCR. Here the sample spans about 82,000 clones, about 90% being singletons. Here the sequenced sample was blood, taken before dendritic cell vaccination. The receptor set was obtained from a human donor with glioblastoma.

The V call is TRBV6-5, the J call TRBJ2-7, with a weak D call TRBD1 (5 bases). This CDR3 has 16 amino acids. Germline assignment: CDR1 MNHEY and CDR2 SVGAGI. The V end lost 0 bases, the J end lost 7 bases, and 19 bases lay between the germline ends. The CDR3 region has the DNA TGTGCCAGCAGTTACTCTGGGGCAGGGCGAAGGGGAGAGCAGTACTTC. This translates into CASSYSGAGRRGEQYF.

A single count supports this clone. The chain recombines TRBV2 with TRBJ2-2, with a possible D match to TRBD1 (5 bases). The germline V gene has CDR1 SNHLY and CDR2 FYNNEI. Trimming stripped 8 bases from V and 2 bases from J, with 15 bases between. The CDR3 is 15 residues long. DNA for the CDR3: TGTGCCAGCTGCCTTTCGACAGCAAACACCGGGGAGCTGTTTTTT. It yields the protein CASCLSTANTGELFF.

This chain connects TRBV5-6 to TRBJ1-3, with a weak D call TRBD1 (6 bases). The germline CDR1 and CDR2 sequences are SGHDT and YYEEEE. CDR3 length: 16 residues. V was clipped by 2 bases and J by 0 bases, with 12 bases between them. In DNA, the CDR3 is TGTGCCAGCAGCTTAAGGGGGTCGAGCTCTGGAAACACCATATATTTT. Protein sequence: CASSLRGSSSGNTIYF.

V usage is TRBV19 and J usage is TRBJ1-5, with 9 nucleotides matching TRBD1. Germline-derived CDR1 and CDR2 are LNHDA and SQIVND (reference sequence). The CDR3 consists of 15 residues. J was trimmed by 9 bases and V by 5 bases; bases with no gene match: 11. CDR3 nucleotide sequence: TGTGCCAGTAGTGCCCCGGGACAGGGTTTGGGGCCCCAGCATTTT. This sequence encodes CASSAPGQGLGPQHF.

The chain couples TRBV2 to TRBJ2-2; possibly TRBD2 for D (5 bases). CDR3 size: 13 residues. V dropped 6 bases and J dropped 8 bases, with 13 bases sitting between them. Germline V gene sequence: CDR1 SNHLY, CDR2 FYNNEI. The CDR3 nucleotides read TGTGCCAGCAGAGTCGATCGGAGGGGGGAGCTGTTTTTT. Amino acids: CASRVDRRGELFF.

This clone has only one observation. A read error may account for a junction end that differs from germline. The sample contains more than one DNA sequence encoding this CDR3. The rearrangement links TRBV11-2 to TRBJ1-6; 7 positions match TRBD1. Germline CDR1 and CDR2: SGHAT and FQNNGV. The CDR3 is 17 amino acids. CDR3 sequence reads: CASRATGRTSYNSPLHF. Written as DNA, the CDR3 is TGTGCCAGCAGAGCGACAGGGAGGACCTCCTATAATTCCCCCCTCCACTTT. The full variable domain, with the rest looked up from reference TRBV11-2 and TRBJ1-6, is EAGVAQSPRYKIIEKRQSVAFWCNPISGHATLYWYQQILGQGPKLLIQFQNNGVVDDSQLPKDRFSAERLKGVDSTLKIQPAKLEDSAVYLCASRATGRTSYNSPLHFGNGTRLTVT.

CDR3 region: CASSLGPRDTEAFF. The CDR3 DNA sequence: TGCGCCAGCAGCCTGGGACCCCGGGATACTGAAGCTTTCTTT. The J gene is TRBJ1-1, the V gene TRBV5-1, with a tentative D call TRBD1 (5 bases). The CDR3 extends over 14 amino acids. Germline loops: CDR1 SGHRS, CDR2 YFSETQ. V was clipped by 4 bases and J by 5 bases, with 15 bases between them.

The chain couples TRBV6-6 to TRBJ1-3; D call uncertain. In germline, CDR1 is MNHNY, CDR2 SVGAGI (reference sequence). This CDR3 is 15 amino acids long. Trimming pared 7 bases from V and 0 bases from J, leaving 13 bases between. The CDR3 bases are TGTGCCAGCACCACGACCGGGAGCTCTGGAAACACCATATATTTT. Translation: CASTTTGSSGNTIYF.

V and J are TRBV5-1 and TRBJ2-3, with 12 bases identical to TRBD2. Trimming cost V 1 base and J 4 bases; bases outside gene matches: 7. The CDR3 length is 17 residues. Germline CDR1 reads SGHRS; CDR2 reads YFSETQ. In DNA form, the CDR3 reads TGCGCCAGCAGCTTGCCGCTAGCGGGGGGGCCCCCAGATACGCAGTATTTT. The encoded protein is CASSLPLAGGPPDTQYF. The full variable domain, rest sourced from reference TRBV5-1 and TRBJ2-3, is KAGVTQTPRYLIKTRGQQVTLSCSPISGHRSVSWYQQTPGQGLQFLFEYFSETQRNKGNFPGRFSGRQFSNSRSEMNVSTLELGDSALYLCASSLPLAGGPPDTQYFGPGTRLTVL.

As to this clone: Different DNA sequences within this sample yield the same CDR3. The genes are TRBV5-1 and TRBJ1-3; possible D gene TRBD1, 5 bases. V dropped 0 bases and J dropped 0 bases, with 10 bases sitting between them. Germline V gives CDR1 SGHRS, CDR2 YFSETQ. This CDR3 contains 16 residues. The CDR3 nucleotides read TGCGCCAGCAGCTTGGGGCAGGGATTCTCTGGAAACACCATATATTTT. The encoded protein is CASSLGQGFSGNTIYF.

The gene calls are TRBV5-1 and TRBJ2-5; 10 bases fit TRBD2. The CDR3 spans 16 residues. The V gene's germline CDR1 is SGHRS and CDR2 YFSETQ. V shed 0 bases and J 3 bases; nucleotides not matched to a gene: 5. The DNA for the CDR3 is TGCGCCAGCAGCTTGGGTTCTCTAGCGGGGGAAGAGACCCAGTACTTC. This translates into CASSLGSLAGEETQYF. Drawing the rest from reference TRBV5-1 and TRBJ2-5, the complete variable domain is KAGVTQTPRYLIKTRGQQVTLSCSPISGHRSVSWYQQTPGQGLQFLFEYFSETQRNKGNFPGRFSGRQFSNSRSEMNVSTLELGDSALYLCASSLGSLAGEETQYFGPGTRLLVL.

The V gene is TRBV15, the J gene TRBJ1-1; 8 bases match TRBD1. This CDR3 comprises 15 residues. Germline assignment: CDR1 LNHNV and CDR2 YYDKDF (reference sequence). Trimming at V came to 1 base and at J to 5 bases, leaving 6 bases not matched to a gene. The chain's CDR3 is CATSRARTGLTEAFF. CDR3 bases: TGTGCCACCAGCAGAGCTAGGACAGGGCTTACTGAAGCTTTCTTT.

The rearrangement joins TRBV6-5 to TRBJ2-1; D call uncertain. V was pared by 0 bases and J by 6 bases, with 9 bases between. The CDR3 extends over 14 amino acids. The germline CDR1 and CDR2 sequences are MNHEY and SVGAGI. The CDR3 nucleotides are TGTGCCAGCAGTTACTCCAGGCGCGCCAATGAGCAGTTCTTC. Translation gives CASSYSRRANEQFF.

The CDR3, as DNA: TGCGCCAGCAGCTACCTTGAGGGAAATAACGAGCAGTACTTC. Its translation: CASSYLEGNNEQYF. This chain links TRBV5-1 with TRBJ2-7; weak D call: TRBD2 (5 bases). The V and J ends lost 3 bases and 5 bases respectively, with 15 bases between them. The CDR3 spans 14 residues. CDR1 is SGHRS, CDR2 YFSETQ, per germline. Variable domain in full (rest from reference TRBV5-1 and TRBJ2-7): KAGVTQTPRYLIKTRGQQVTLSCSPISGHRSVSWYQQTPGQGLQFLFEYFSETQRNKGNFPGRFSGRQFSNSRSEMNVSTLELGDSALYLCASSYLEGNNEQYFGPGTRLTVT.

The chain joins TRBV18 to TRBJ1-5, with TRBD1 matching 7 bases. Germline V CDR1 and CDR2: KGHSH, LQKENI. This CDR3 comprises 12 residues. The junction had 3 bases not matched to a gene; V was cut back by 6 bases and J by 7 bases. The CDR3 sequence: CASSSRGQPQHF. DNA for the CDR3: TGTGCCAGCTCTTCCAGGGGGCAGCCCCAGCATTTT.

The V gene is TRBV2, the J gene TRBJ2-3, with D perhaps TRBD2 (5 bases). Germline CDR1 and CDR2: SNHLY and FYNNEI. V was cut by 6 bases and J by 7 bases, with 20 bases left in between. This CDR3 has 15 amino acids. In DNA, the CDR3 is TGTGCCAGCAGAGATATTGACTACGACCAGAATACGCAGTATTTT. This codes for CASRDIDYDQNTQYF.

This clone was picked up one time. CDR3 bases: TGCAGCTTTGCGGGGACTAACCAAGAGACCCAGTACTTC. It is translated as CSFAGTNQETQYF. This chain links TRBV29-1 with TRBJ2-5; 7 bases are a match to TRBD2. Losses at the gene ends were 8 bases for V and 0 bases for J; bases not matched to a gene: 6. The CDR3 is made up of 13 amino acids. The germline CDR1 and CDR2 sequences are SQVTM and ANQGSEA. The full variable domain, rest sourced from reference TRBV29-1 and TRBJ2-5, is SAVISQKPSRDICQRGTSLTIQCQVDSQVTMMFWYRQQPGQSLTLIATANQGSEATYESGFVIDKFPISRPNLTFSTLTVSNMSPEDSSIYLCSFAGTNQETQYFGPGTRLLVL.

The chain is built from TRBV6-6 and TRBJ1-4; 7 bases agree with TRBD1. J was trimmed by 5 bases and V by 7 bases; bases with no gene match: 7. The CDR3 sequence is 14 residues long. The germline gives CDR1 MNHNY, CDR2 SVGAGI (reference sequence). The CDR3 protein is CASIDGTENEKLFF. CDR3 sequence (DNA): TGTGCCAGCATCGACGGGACAGAGAATGAAAAACTGTTTTTT.

The chain employs TRBV7-2 and TRBJ1-5, with D possibly matching TRBD1 (6 bases). The germline V gene has CDR1 SGHTA and CDR2 FQGNSA. There are 18 residues in the CDR3. V was cut by 4 bases and J by 0 bases, with 19 bases left in between. The CDR3 protein is CASSSGAGTVYSNQPQHF. The CDR3 DNA reads as TGTGCCAGCAGCTCAGGGGCCGGAACGGTTTATAGCAATCAGCCCCAGCATTTT. Complete variable domain (other parts from reference TRBV7-2 and TRBJ1-5): GAGVSQSPSNKVTEKGKDVELRCDPISGHTALYWYRQSLGQGLEFLIYFQGNSAPDKSGLPSDRFSAERTGGSVSTLTIQRTQQEDSAVYLCASSSGAGTVYSNQPQHFGDGTRLSIL.

The chain is built from TRBV10-3 and TRBJ2-3, with TRBD2 matching 7 bases. Germline CDR1 ENHRY, CDR2 SYGVKD. V was clipped by 4 bases and J by 2 bases; unmatched bases: 6. The CDR3 has 15 amino acids. CDR3 residues: CAISARGEATDTQYF. As DNA, the CDR3 is TGTGCCATCAGTGCCCGGGGGGAGGCCACAGATACGCAGTATTTT.